The sequence of this T cell receptor (beta chain) was determined in a study of OX40 agonist ivuxolimab in advanced cancers. Assay: immunoSEQ multiplex PCR; the TCRdb copy retains only in-frame clones and omits some. This sample has some 40,000 clones, with 65% to 90% found just once. This clone has only one observation. The V and J ends lost 7 bases and 7 bases respectively, with 17 bases between them. The CDR3 totals 15 residues. The germline CDR1 and CDR2 sequences are MNHNS and SASEGT. Sequenced here: CD4+ or CD8+ T cells sorted from blood, sampled in a trial of the OX40 agonist ivuxolimab. The TCR was taken from an adult with an advanced solid tumor such as melanoma, head and neck, liver or kidney cancer. The genes are TRBV6-1 and TRBJ1-6; D is unresolved. The CDR3 nucleotides are TGTGCCAGCACCGATTCCGGGCGGGGAAATTCACCCCTCCACTTT. Its translation: CASTDSGRGNSPLHF.